Each of the 8 T cell receptor beta chains below was sequenced from the same sample in a study of technical replicates of blood from a few donors. Repertoires were generated with immunoSEQ multiplex PCR, while TCRdb's copy carries only in-frame clones and drops some. The sample holds about 64,000 clones, around nine tenths seen once. The sequencing sample was made of PBMCs. These receptors all stem from a human donor in good health. Some clones in this sample may be carry-over from other donors' samples.

The CDR3 is CASTPDRNQPQHF. DNA of the CDR3: TGTGCCAGCACCCCGGACAGGAACCAGCCCCAGCATTTT. This chain connects TRBV6-5 to TRBJ1-5, with 7 positions matching TRBD1. The CDR3 is made up of 13 amino acids. Germline CDR1 and CDR2: MNHEY and SVGAGI. V shed 7 bases and J 7 bases; nucleotides not matched to a gene: 7.

The sample holds one count of this clone. The chain uses TRBV19 and TRBJ2-3; D is perhaps TRBD1 (6 bases). This CDR3 has 12 residues. Germline CDR1 reads LNHDA; CDR2 reads SQIVND (reference sequence). The V gene lost 11 bases and the J gene lost 1 base, with 10 bases spanning the gap. This CDR3 is CASRGRTDTQYF. The CDR3 nucleotides are TGTGCCTCCAGGGGTCGCACAGATACGCAGTATTTT.

V gene TRBV19 combines with J gene TRBJ2-1, with D possibly matching TRBD2 (6 bases). Per germline, CDR1 LNHDA and CDR2 SQIVND (reference sequence). V lost 5 bases, J lost 8 bases, and 13 bases lay in between. The CDR3 consists of 13 residues. The CDR3: CASSRWGGDEQFF. The CDR3 DNA reads TGTGCCAGTAGTCGGTGGGGCGGGGATGAGCAGTTCTTC.

This rearrangement joins TRBV2 to TRBJ1-5; 8 bases line up with TRBD1. The CDR3 length is 16 residues. Germline CDR1 reads SNHLY; CDR2 reads FYNNEI. V shed 6 bases and J 1 base; nucleotides not matched to a gene: 8. As DNA, the CDR3 is TGTGCCAGCAGGGACAGGGTGGGGGGGAGCAATCAGCCCCAGCATTTT. Encoded protein: CASRDRVGGSNQPQHF. Filled out from reference TRBV2 and TRBJ1-5, the complete variable domain reads EPEVTQTPSHQVTQMGQEVILRCVPISNHLYFYWYRQILGQKVEFLVSFYNNEISEKSEIFDDQFSVERPDGSNFTLKIRSTKLEDSAMYFCASRDRVGGSNQPQHFGDGTRLSIL.

The chain employs TRBV6-5 and TRBJ1-3; TRBD1 might be the D (6 bases). Trimming stripped 0 bases from V and 2 bases from J, with 8 bases between. CDR1 MNHEY and CDR2 SVGAGI come from the germline V gene. The CDR3 loop spans 15 amino acids. CDR3 nucleotide sequence: TGTGCCAGCAGTTACTCACCAGGGGCTGGAAACACCATATATTTT. Protein: CASSYSPGAGNTIYF.

As DNA, the CDR3 is TGTGCCAGCAGCGTCGAAAATCAGGGGGAGCAGTACTTC. It yields the protein CASSVENQGEQYF. The chain carries TRBV9 and TRBJ2-7, with D possibly being TRBD1 (6 bases). The CDR3 sequence is 13 residues long. Deletions cut 2 bases from V and 7 bases from J, with 13 bases between. CDR1 is SGDLS, CDR2 YYNGEE, per germline. The whole variable domain, filled in from reference TRBV9 and TRBJ2-7, reads DSGVTQTPKHLITATGQRVTLRCSPRSGDLSVYWYQQSLDQGLQFLIQYYNGEERAKGNILERFSAQQFPDLHSELNLSSLELGDSALYFCASSVENQGEQYFGPGTRLTVT.

The DNA of the CDR3 is TGTGCCAGCAGCTTAGATCGGGTAGGGGGCCGGACCGGGGAGCTGTTTTTT. The encoded protein is CASSLDRVGGRTGELFF. The chain uses TRBV11-3 and TRBJ2-2, with 7 bases lining up with TRBD1. The ends lost 0 bases at V and 5 bases at J; junction bases unmatched: 9. The germline V gene has CDR1 SGHNT and CDR2 YENEEA. This CDR3 has 17 residues.

The chain couples TRBV7-9 to TRBJ2-2; possible D gene TRBD2, 5 bases. From germline, CDR1 is SEHNR and CDR2 FQNEAQ (reference sequence). The ends were cut back, 7 bases at V and 4 bases at J, with 16 bases in the middle. CDR3 length equals 15 residues. The CDR3 bases are TGTGCCAGCATCGACGTGGGGAGTGGCACCGGGGAGCTGTTTTTT. Amino acids: CASIDVGSGTGELFF.